This is a list of T cell receptor beta chains from one sample in a study of T cell repertoires in cytomegalovirus infection. One entry per CDR3 protein, called by TCRdb with MiXCR from the reads. Of 350,000 to 550,000 distinct CDR3 sequences listed, approximately 31% are singletons. The sample consisted of PBMCs. These receptors were taken from a human donor in good health (CMV status not recorded). Some clones in this sample may be carry-over from other donors' samples. CDR3s include the opening cysteine and the closing phenylalanine or tryptophan. D genes are given only for firm matches. Only part of the rows carry a size: once, few, many, or a class if the clone is expanded.

length: 13; D: .; J: TRBJ1-1; size: .; V: TRBV19; DNA: TGTGCCAGTCGGGCCGGCGGGATCACTGAAGCTTTCTTT; CDR3: CASRAGGITEAFF
length: 12; D: .; J: TRBJ1-2; size: few; V: TRBV2; DNA: TGTGCCAGCAGTGAAATGGACAGAAGGGACACCTTC; CDR3: CASSEMDRRDTF
length: 16; D: .; J: TRBJ1-3; size: .; V: TRBV10-3; DNA: TGTGCCATCCTTGATCCCAGACAGAGCTCTGGAAACACCATATATTTT; CDR3: CAILDPRQSSGNTIYF
length: 15; D: .; J: TRBJ2-7; size: .; V: TRBV7-2; DNA: TGTGCCAGCAGCTTAGCGCCCTCCCAGAGTGGAGAGCAGTACTTC; CDR3: CASSLAPSQSGEQYF
length: 18; D: TRBD2; J: TRBJ2-3; size: .; V: TRBV19; DNA: TGTGCCAGTAGTATATCCGGTACTAGCGGGGCACGCACAGATACGCAGTATTTT; CDR3: CASSISGTSGARTDTQYF
length: 15; D: .; J: TRBJ1-1; size: many; V: TRBV11-1; DNA: TGTGCCAGCAGCAAAACCAGGGGCTTGGACACTGAAGCTTTCTTT; CDR3: CASSKTRGLDTEAFF
length: 13; D: .; J: TRBJ1-2; size: once; V: TRBV2; DNA: TGTGCCAGCAGTGAAACTTTTAGGGGAACAGTATCCTTC; CDR3: CASSETFRGTVSF
length: 15; D: .; J: TRBJ1-2; size: .; V: TRBV6-1; DNA: TGTGCCATCGCCAGGGCCCAAGGGATTCGGTATGGCTACACCTTC; CDR3: CAIARAQGIRYGYTF
length: 15; D: .; J: TRBJ2-4; size: few; V: TRBV2; DNA: TGTGCCAGCACCCGGGTTTCCCAAGCCAAAAACATTCAGTACTTC; CDR3: CASTRVSQAKNIQYF
length: 15; D: .; J: TRBJ1-5; size: few; V: TRBV18; DNA: TGTGCCAGCTCACCAGGGAGGGGGGCCAATCAGCCCCAGCATTTT; CDR3: CASSPGRGANQPQHF
length: 17; D: .; J: TRBJ2-4; size: many; V: TRBV28; DNA: TGTGCCAGCAGTTTAGTCTGGGGGGCGTTGTCCAAAAACATTCAGTACTTC; CDR3: CASSLVWGALSKNIQYF
length: 15; D: .; J: TRBJ1-3; size: few; V: TRBV6-5; DNA: TGTGCCAGCAGTTCGGTTTCAGGTCCTGGAAACACCATATATTTT; CDR3: CASSSVSGPGNTIYF
length: 16; D: .; J: TRBJ1-1; size: once; V: TRBV4-2; DNA: TGTGCCAGCATTGCTAGGGACGGCTACATGAACACTGAAGCTTTCTTT; CDR3: CASIARDGYMNTEAFF
length: 14; D: TRBD2; J: TRBJ2-1; size: few; V: TRBV20-1; DNA: TGCAGTGCTAGTGGGCTAGCGGGGGGGAATGAGCAGTTCTTC; CDR3: CSASGLAGGNEQFF
length: 15; D: .; J: TRBJ1-5; size: many; V: TRBV7-2; DNA: TGTGCCAGCAGCTTAGCGGTGGGGGGCAATCAGCCCCAGCATTTT; CDR3: CASSLAVGGNQPQHF
length: 14; D: .; J: TRBJ2-5; size: .; V: TRBV7-2; DNA: TGTGCCAGCAGCTCGGCAGGGAAACAAGAGACCCAGTACTTC; CDR3: CASSSAGKQETQYF
length: 10; D: .; J: TRBJ1-1; size: .; V: TRBV20-1; DNA: TGCAGTGCTTGGGCCGTGGGAGCTTTCTTT; CDR3: CSAWAVGAFF
length: 14; D: TRBD1; J: TRBJ1-5; size: .; V: TRBV28; DNA: TGTGCCAGCAGTCCAGACAGGGGAGATCAGCCCCAGCATTTT; CDR3: CASSPDRGDQPQHF
length: 12; D: .; J: TRBJ1-6; size: few; V: TRBV7-8; DNA: TGTGCCAGCAGCTTAGGGGGCCCCAGATGCCACTTT; CDR3: CASSLGGPRCHF
length: 17; D: TRBD2; J: TRBJ2-1; size: .; V: TRBV3-1; DNA: TGTGCCAGCAGCCAATTGTTTAGCGGGGGGGCTTTCGATGAGCAGTTCTTC; CDR3: CASSQLFSGGAFDEQFF
length: 20; D: .; J: TRBJ1-5; size: .; V: TRBV29-1; DNA: TGCAGCGTTAGAGACGGTCGTTTTATCCGCTCTGATTATAGCAATCAGCCCCAGCATTTT; CDR3: CSVRDGRFIRSDYSNQPQHF
length: 15; D: .; J: TRBJ2-2; size: many; V: TRBV7-2; DNA: TGTGCCAGCAGCCCCGAGGCTAGAGGGTCCGGGGAGCTGTTTTTT; CDR3: CASSPEARGSGELFF
length: 14; D: TRBD1; J: TRBJ1-5; size: .; V: TRBV4-1; DNA: TGCGCCAGCAGCCCTAGACAGGGCCCAAGGCCCCAGCATTTT; CDR3: CASSPRQGPRPQHF
length: 15; D: .; J: TRBJ1-4; size: .; V: TRBV7-6; DNA: TGTGCCAGCAGCTTGGGCCAGGGGACTAATGAAAAACTGTTTTTT; CDR3: CASSLGQGTNEKLFF
length: 17; D: .; J: TRBJ2-3; size: many; V: TRBV7-2; DNA: TGTGCCAGCAGCTTAGCGGGGCAGGGTTGGAGCACAGATACGCAGTATTTT; CDR3: CASSLAGQGWSTDTQYF
length: 15; D: TRBD1; J: TRBJ2-5; size: .; V: TRBV20-1; DNA: TGCAGTGCGGACCTCCGGGACAGGGGCCAAGAGACCCAGTACTTC; CDR3: CSADLRDRGQETQYF
length: 15; D: TRBD2; J: TRBJ2-2; size: .; V: TRBV15; DNA: TGTGCCACCAGCAAACTAGCGGTGAACACCGGGGAGCTGTTTTTT; CDR3: CATSKLAVNTGELFF
length: 13; D: .; J: TRBJ1-1; size: .; V: TRBV12-3/TRBV12-4; DNA: TGTGCCAGCACCGGGACGAGGAACACTGAAGCTTTCTTT; CDR3: CASTGTRNTEAFF
length: 13; D: TRBD1; J: TRBJ1-5; size: many; V: TRBV6-2/TRBV6-3; DNA: TGTGCCAGCAGAGAGGGACAGGGACAGCCCCAGCATTTT; CDR3: CASREGQGQPQHF
length: 13; D: .; J: TRBJ2-3; size: .; V: TRBV14; DNA: TGTGCCAGCAGCCAACGGGGGTCAGATACGCAGTATTTT; CDR3: CASSQRGSDTQYF
length: 15; D: .; J: TRBJ2-3; size: many; V: TRBV7-8; DNA: TGTGCCAGCAGCTTAGTGATGAAGGGAACAGATACGCAGTATTTT; CDR3: CASSLVMKGTDTQYF
length: 13; D: .; J: TRBJ2-5; size: few; V: TRBV5-8; DNA: TGTGCCAGCAGAGTCGGTGGCGGGGAGACCCAGTACTTC; CDR3: CASRVGGGETQYF
length: 14; D: .; J: TRBJ1-2; size: .; V: TRBV25-1; DNA: TGTGCCAGCAGTGACTCTGACAGAAACTATGGCTACACCTTC; CDR3: CASSDSDRNYGYTF
length: 16; D: .; J: TRBJ1-1; size: .; V: TRBV11-2; DNA: TGTGCCAGCAGCCCAAATCCCAGGGAAGGTTACGAAGTGGCTTTCTTT; CDR3: CASSPNPREGYEVAFF
length: 15; D: .; J: TRBJ1-2; size: .; V: TRBV6-1; DNA: TGTGCCAGCAGCTCATCCCGGGGAATCGGCTATGGCTACACCTTC; CDR3: CASSSSRGIGYGYTF
length: 12; D: TRBD1; J: TRBJ1-1; size: .; V: TRBV19; DNA: TGTGCCAGTAGTACTCAAACAGGGGTGGCTTTCTTT; CDR3: CASSTQTGVAFF
length: 17; D: .; J: TRBJ2-3; size: .; V: TRBV4-1; DNA: TGCGCCAGCAGCCAAGAAGCAGCTGCGTCAAACACAGATACGCATTATTTT; CDR3: CASSQEAAASNTDTHYF
length: 15; D: .; J: TRBJ2-3; size: few; V: TRBV25-1; DNA: TGTGCCAGCAGTGATCTTAGACTCTCCACAGATACGCAGTATTTT; CDR3: CASSDLRLSTDTQYF
length: 14; D: .; J: TRBJ2-1; size: few; V: TRBV7-2; DNA: TGTGCCAGCAGCTTAGGGATAATCGGCAATGAGCAGTTCTTC; CDR3: CASSLGIIGNEQFF
length: 18; D: TRBD1; J: TRBJ2-7; size: .; V: TRBV7-2; DNA: TGTGCCAGCAGCCCAAGGTGGGGGACAGGGGGGCGAGATTACGAGCAGTACTTC; CDR3: CASSPRWGTGGRDYEQYF
length: 14; D: .; J: TRBJ2-5; size: .; V: TRBV6-5; DNA: TGTGCCAGCAGTTCCCGAGACAACCAAGAGACCCAGTACTTC; CDR3: CASSSRDNQETQYF
length: 15; D: .; J: TRBJ2-3; size: few; V: TRBV19; DNA: TGTGCCAGTTCCCCTGCGTCTAGCGGCACAGATACGCAGTATTTT; CDR3: CASSPASSGTDTQYF
length: 13; D: .; J: TRBJ2-7; size: .; V: TRBV4-2; DNA: TGTGCCAGCAGCCAAGGAGAGGGAGGCGAGCAGTACTTC; CDR3: CASSQGEGGEQYF
length: 18; D: TRBD2; J: TRBJ2-1; size: few; V: TRBV12-3/TRBV12-4; DNA: TGTGCCAGCAGAAACCGCGGGATCGCCGGACTAGCGGGCAATGAGCAGTTCTTC; CDR3: CASRNRGIAGLAGNEQFF
length: 13; D: TRBD2; J: TRBJ2-2; size: few; V: TRBV29-1; DNA: TGCAGCGTCCCCAGGGAGGGTACCGGGGAGCTGTTTTTT; CDR3: CSVPREGTGELFF